The 25 T cell receptor beta chains below were found in one sample sequenced in a study of blood T cell repertoires in COVID-19 (dated by TCRdb to 2018 to 2020). Library construction relied on the immunoSEQ multiplex PCR assay. TCRdb mirrors the immuneACCESS table, restricted to in-frame sequences. Some clones are absent from its copies; in checked studies, under half trace to an unresolved V gene, and the reason for the others is unknown. This sample comprises a few hundred thousand clones, roughly 85% of them detected only once. The ten largest clones capture about 7% of the sample. The specimen was peripheral blood. All receptors come from a human donor in a cohort sampled during active COVID-19.

The chain combines TRBV10-2 with TRBJ2-1, with a possible D match to TRBD2 (5 bases). Germline CDR1 and CDR2: WSHSY and SAAADI. The V gene lost 5 bases and the J gene lost 8 bases, with 13 bases spanning the gap. The CDR3 length is 13 residues. The CDR3 loop reads CASSKGRGYEQFF. DNA for the CDR3: TGCGCCAGCAGTAAGGGTCGAGGGTATGAGCAGTTCTTC.

The chain joins TRBV24-1 to TRBJ2-7, with TRBD2 identical over 10 bases. Germline CDR1 and CDR2: KGHDR and SFDVKD. This CDR3 has 13 residues. V shed 9 bases and J 3 bases; nucleotides not matched to a gene: 4. The CDR3 region is CATAASGGYEQYF. As DNA, the CDR3 is TGTGCCACCGCGGCTAGCGGGGGCTACGAGCAGTACTTC.

The J gene is TRBJ1-1, the V gene TRBV19; D perhaps matches TRBD1 (5 bases). CDR3 length: 14 amino acids. V lost 3 bases and J 2 bases, leaving 10 bases between the germline ends. Per germline, CDR1 LNHDA and CDR2 SQIVND (reference sequence). The CDR3 nucleotides are TGTGCCAGTAGTATCCCGGGACTCAACACTGAAGCTTTCTTT. Translating it yields CASSIPGLNTEAFF.

V and J are TRBV2 and TRBJ1-3, with a weak D call TRBD1 (5 bases). V lost 7 bases, J lost 4 bases, and 11 bases lay in between. The CDR3 contains 13 residues. Per the germline V gene, CDR1 is SNHLY and CDR2 is FYNNEI. In DNA, the CDR3 is TGTGCCAGCACAAGGGGCTCGGGAAACACCATATATTTT. This translates into CASTRGSGNTIYF.

This rearrangement joins TRBV5-1 to TRBJ1-1; 9 bases are a match to TRBD1. Germline lookup yields CDR1 SGHRS and CDR2 YFSETQ. This CDR3 has 14 amino acids. J gave up 3 bases and V 4 bases, and 4 bases lay outside the gene matches. The CDR3 reads CASSVGQGYTEAFF. CDR3 sequence (DNA): TGCGCCAGCAGCGTAGGACAGGGGTACACTGAAGCTTTCTTT.

The chain employs TRBV5-6 and TRBJ2-2; 10 nucleotides align to TRBD1. The V and J ends lost 4 bases and 3 bases, in that order; junction bases with no gene match: 3. The CDR3 has 15 residues. CDR1 is SGHDT and CDR2 is YYEEEE in the germline V gene. Written as DNA, the CDR3 is TGTGCCAGCAGCAGGGGACAGGGGTACACCGGGGAGCTGTTTTTT. Amino acids: CASSRGQGYTGELFF.

The J gene is TRBJ2-7, the V gene TRBV7-3; maybe TRBD1 (5 bases). The V and J ends lost 5 bases and 6 bases respectively, with 11 bases between them. The CDR3 is made up of 12 amino acids. CDR1 and CDR2 from the germline V gene are SGHTA and FQGTGA. The CDR3 DNA sequence: TGTGCCAGCAGCCGCCCAGGGTCCGAGCAGTACTTC. This gives the protein CASSRPGSEQYF. The whole variable domain, filled in from reference TRBV7-3 and TRBJ2-7, reads GAGVSQTPSNKVTEKGKYVELRCDPISGHTALYWYRQSLGQGPEFLIYFQGTGAADDSGLPNDRFFAVRPEGSVSTLKIQRTERGDSAVYLCASSRPGSEQYFGPGTRLTVT.

The chain employs TRBV19 and TRBJ2-3; TRBD2 is a possible D gene (5 bases). Germline loops: CDR1 LNHDA, CDR2 SQIVND (reference sequence). The CDR3 is made up of 14 amino acids. The V gene lost 9 bases and the J gene lost 10 bases, with 23 bases spanning the gap. The CDR3 DNA is TGTGCCAGCTCGTCGCCCGGAGGCCAAGGTTCGCAGTATTTT. It encodes CASSSPGGQGSQYF.

This chain links TRBV5-1 with TRBJ2-2, with 7 bases lining up with TRBD1. The V and J ends lost 2 bases and 3 bases, in that order; junction bases with no gene match: 10. Germline CDR1 and CDR2: SGHRS and YFSETQ. This CDR3 has 17 amino acids. CDR3 sequence reads: CASSFLLTGVDTGELFF. The CDR3 DNA follows: TGCGCCAGCAGCTTCTTACTCACAGGGGTAGACACCGGGGAGCTGTTTTTT.

The chain links TRBV9 to TRBJ1-2, with a weak D call TRBD1 (5 bases). The CDR3 has 12 residues. In germline, CDR1 is SGDLS, CDR2 YYNGEE. V was shortened by 4 bases and J by 5 bases, with 9 bases between the two germline ends. The CDR3 reads CASSREGYGYTF. The DNA for the CDR3 is TGTGCCAGCAGCCGGGAGGGGTATGGCTACACCTTC.

The genes are TRBV2 and TRBJ1-4, with TRBD1 identical over 7 bases. With V trimmed by 6 bases and J by 7 bases, 8 bases remained unmatched. CDR3 length equals 14 residues. Germline V gene sequence: CDR1 SNHLY, CDR2 FYNNEI. The DNA for the CDR3 is TGTGCCAGCAGATACCGGGACAGCAGTGAAAAACTGTTTTTT. Its translation: CASRYRDSSEKLFF.

The rearrangement uses TRBV19 and TRBJ2-7; 10 nucleotides align to TRBD1. Germline CDR1 and CDR2: LNHDA and SQIVND (reference sequence). The CDR3 runs 15 residues. With 4 bases clipped from V and 4 bases from J, the junction kept 7 bases outside the gene matches. The CDR3 nucleotides are TGTGCCAGTAGTAGCCCCGACAGGGGGCTGTACGAGCAGTACTTC. Translated, it gives CASSSPDRGLYEQYF. Full variable domain (remainder filled in from reference TRBV19 and TRBJ2-7): DGGITQSPKYLFRKEGQNVTLSCEQNLNHDAMYWYRQDPGQGLRLIYYSQIVNDFQKGDIAEGYSVSREKKESFPLTVTSAQKNPTAFYLCASSSPDRGLYEQYFGPGTRLTVT.

This clone was detected once. The CDR3 region has the DNA TGTGCCAGCAGTTTAGACCGGAGGAGAGATTCACCCCTCCACTTT. This codes for CASSLDRRRDSPLHF. This chain connects TRBV27 to TRBJ1-6; D gene ambiguous. The germline CDR1 and CDR2 sequences are MNHEY and SMNVEV (reference sequence). The CDR3 spans 15 residues. V dropped 2 bases and J dropped 8 bases, with 13 bases sitting between them.

This chain joins TRBV27 and TRBJ2-2; the match to TRBD2 covers 7 bases. The V gene's germline CDR1 is MNHEY and CDR2 SMNVEV (reference sequence). The CDR3 extends over 15 amino acids. Unmatched junction bases numbered 4, after V lost 5 bases and J lost 1 base. The CDR3 is CASSPSGWNTGELFF. The CDR3 region has the DNA TGTGCCAGCAGTCCTAGCGGCTGGAACACCGGGGAGCTGTTTTTT.

V is TRBV4-2 and J is TRBJ1-6; D possibly corresponds to TRBD1 (5 bases). This CDR3 is 13 amino acids long. Germline CDR1 is LGHNA and CDR2 is YNFKEQ. Trimming took 0 bases from V and 10 from J, leaving 7 bases between them. The CDR3 loop reads CASSQEKGSPLHF. The CDR3 DNA reads as TGTGCCAGCAGCCAAGAAAAGGGGTCACCCCTCCACTTT.

V and J are TRBV19 and TRBJ2-2; TRBD2 agrees at 8 bases. J was trimmed by 4 bases and V by 11 bases; bases with no gene match: 9. This CDR3 spans 14 amino acids. Looked up from germline, CDR1 is LNHDA and CDR2 is SQIVND (reference sequence). This CDR3 is CASQAGARTGELFF. The CDR3 DNA is TGTGCCTCCCAAGCGGGGGCCCGCACCGGGGAGCTGTTTTTT.

This clone was detected only once. This chain connects TRBV6-1 to TRBJ2-7; 10 nucleotides match TRBD1. Losses at the gene ends were 6 bases for V and 5 bases for J; bases not matched to a gene: 10. CDR3 length: 15 residues. Germline assignment: CDR1 MNHNS and CDR2 SASEGT. In nucleotides, the CDR3 is TGTGCCAGCAGGGACCCCGGGACAGGGGTGCACGAGCAGTACTTC. This sequence encodes CASRDPGTGVHEQYF.

This chain connects TRBV11-2 to TRBJ1-1, with D uncertain. Germline V gives CDR1 SGHAT, CDR2 FQNNGV. The length of the CDR3 is 15 residues. Trimming removed 1 base from V and 6 bases from J, with 15 bases in between. The CDR3 spells CASSLGPGVGAEAFF. The CDR3 DNA is TGTGCCAGCAGCTTAGGGCCGGGAGTTGGCGCTGAAGCTTTCTTT.

This clone was counted once. V is TRBV7-2 and J is TRBJ2-6; D not certain. Germline CDR1 and CDR2: SGHTA and FQGNSA. Trimming stripped 7 bases from V and 0 bases from J, with 4 bases between. The CDR3 runs to 13 residues. The CDR3: CASTLSGANVLTF. CDR3 in DNA: TGTGCCAGCACCCTCTCTGGGGCCAACGTCCTGACTTTC.

The gene calls are TRBV27 and TRBJ1-2, with 9 positions matching TRBD1. The V and J ends lost 6 bases and 7 bases, in that order; junction bases with no gene match: 6. From germline, CDR1 is MNHEY and CDR2 SMNVEV (reference sequence). The CDR3 is made up of 13 amino acids. Written as DNA, the CDR3 is TGTGCCAGCAGACCGCAGGGACAGGGTGGCTACACCTTC. It codes for CASRPQGQGGYTF.

For the CDR3, the DNA is TGTGCCAGCAGCGTCCGGCGGGGGTCCACAGATACGCAGTATTTT. It translates to CASSVRRGSTDTQYF. This rearrangement joins TRBV9 to TRBJ2-3; TRBD2 agrees at 7 bases. The germline CDR1 and CDR2 sequences are SGDLS and YYNGEE. The trim removed 2 bases at V and 2 bases at J, leaving 5 bases unmatched. This CDR3 has 15 residues. Drawing the rest from reference TRBV9 and TRBJ2-3, the complete variable domain is DSGVTQTPKHLITATGQRVTLRCSPRSGDLSVYWYQQSLDQGLQFLIQYYNGEERAKGNILERFSAQQFPDLHSELNLSSLELGDSALYFCASSVRRGSTDTQYFGPGTRLTVL.

The V call is TRBV7-9, the J call TRBJ2-3; 7 bases align to TRBD1. The trim removed 3 bases at V and 4 bases at J, leaving 4 bases unmatched. CDR1 is SEHNR, CDR2 FQNEAQ, per germline (reference sequence). The CDR3 consists of 14 residues. The CDR3 protein is CASSFDRVADTQYF. The CDR3 nucleotides read TGTGCCAGCAGCTTTGACAGGGTAGCAGATACGCAGTATTTT.

The CDR3 DNA follows: TGTGCCAGCAGCGTAGATGGAACAGGTTTGACGACTGAAGCTTTCTTT. Its protein product is CASSVDGTGLTTEAFF. The chain combines TRBV9 with TRBJ1-1; TRBD1 might be the D (5 bases). Germline V gene data show CDR1 as SGDLS and CDR2 as YYNGEE. Deletions cut 0 bases from V and 5 bases from J, with 17 bases between. The CDR3 length is 16 residues.

This clone was seen a few times. V is TRBV2 and J is TRBJ1-5; D possibly corresponds to TRBD1 (6 bases). V shed 1 base and J shed 7 bases, with 11 bases lying between them. Germline CDR1 and CDR2: SNHLY and FYNNEI. CDR3 length equals 14 residues. The CDR3 reads CASSEGGGGQPQHF. CDR3 coding DNA: TGTGCCAGCAGTGAAGGAGGGGGGGGACAGCCCCAGCATTTT.

V usage is TRBV27 and J usage is TRBJ1-2; D remains unclear. V shed 3 bases and J shed 6 bases, with 14 bases lying between them. The V gene's germline CDR1 is MNHEY and CDR2 SMNVEV (reference sequence). The CDR3 totals 14 residues. CDR3: CASSLGRERHGYTF. The DNA of the CDR3 is TGTGCCAGCAGTTTGGGTAGGGAGCGGCATGGCTACACCTTC.